Following are 22 T cell receptor beta chains from one sample sequenced in a study of vaccination and CD4 T cells after COVID-19. No antigen has been identified for these receptors. Sequenced with the Oncomine TCR Beta short-read assay was DNA taken from cultured CD4+ T cells. MiXCR, run by TCRdb on the PCR reads, gives a single entry per CDR3 protein. Of approximately 13,000 distinct CDR3 sequences listed, about four fifths were seen once; the top ten hold around 30%. This sample's treatment: roughly 10-day PBMC culture with coronavirus spike peptide pools or control peptides (ViraFEST assay). The sequencing input was CD4+ T cells from blood, cultured in vitro. These receptors came from a human donor who had recovered from COVID-19.

V usage is TRBV19 and J usage is TRBJ1-2, with D hard to call. CDR1 and CDR2 (germline): LNHDA, SQIVND (reference sequence). The CDR3 extends over 15 amino acids. V shed 3 bases and J shed 4 bases, with 15 bases lying between them. In nucleotides, the CDR3 is TGTGCCAGTAGTATTAGCGGCGGACGGGTCTATGGCTACACCTTC. This sequence encodes CASSISGGRVYGYTF.

The chain employs TRBV20-1 and TRBJ2-3, with TRBD2 matching 15 bases. Germline V gene lookup returns CDR1 DFQATT and CDR2 SNEGSKA (reference sequence). The J segment lost 6 bases and the V segment lost 6 bases, leaving 4 bases of the junction unmatched. The length of the CDR3 is 14 residues. DNA for the CDR3: TGCAGTGCCAGGACTAGCGGGAGGGCCGATACGCAGTATTTT. It translates to CSARTSGRADTQYF.

The rearrangement joins TRBV7-8 to TRBJ2-2; possible D gene TRBD1, 6 bases. The CDR3 extends over 16 amino acids. V shed 1 base and J shed 4 bases, with 13 bases lying between them. From germline, CDR1 is SGHVS and CDR2 FQNEAQ. The CDR3 loop reads CASSLVWGQGTGELFF. DNA for the CDR3: TGTGCCAGCAGCTTAGTCTGGGGGCAGGGCACCGGGGAGCTGTTTTTT.

The genes are TRBV6-5 and TRBJ2-1; D is ambiguous. This CDR3 region has 15 residues. CDR1 and CDR2 from the germline V gene are MNHEY and SVGAGI. V lost 2 bases and J lost 0, with 8 bases in between. The CDR3 is CASSYAYSSYNEQFF. The CDR3 bases are TGTGCCAGCAGTTACGCGTACAGCTCCTACAATGAGCAGTTCTTC.

This chain joins TRBV6-1 and TRBJ2-6, with a possible D match to TRBD1 (5 bases). This CDR3 is 15 amino acids long. From germline, CDR1 is MNHNS and CDR2 SASEGT. Trimming removed 6 bases from V and 1 base from J, with 10 bases in between. The CDR3 nucleotides are TGTGCCAGCAGGACACAGGAGTCTGGGGCCAACGTCCTGACTTTC. This encodes CASRTQESGANVLTF.

V usage is TRBV28 and J usage is TRBJ1-2; 10 bases line up with TRBD1. V shed 2 bases and J 4 bases; nucleotides not matched to a gene: 7. Germline assignment: CDR1 MDHEN and CDR2 SYDVKM. The CDR3 runs to 16 residues. CDR3 region: CASSLGGTGEIYGYTF. DNA of the CDR3: TGTGCCAGCAGTTTAGGGGGGACAGGGGAAATCTATGGCTACACCTTC.

By its share, this clonotype is medium-sized. The genes are TRBV6-1 and TRBJ1-1, with D perhaps TRBD1 (5 bases). The ends were cut back, 11 bases at V and 0 bases at J, with 13 bases in the middle. The CDR3 consists of 13 residues. Germline CDR1 and CDR2: MNHNS and SASEGT. The CDR3 coding sequence is TGTGCCTTAAGGGGCAGTGTGAACACTGAAGCTTTCTTT. It codes for CALRGSVNTEAFF.

The V and J genes are TRBV6-1 and TRBJ2-2; 8 bases line up with TRBD2. With 8 bases clipped from V and 7 bases from J, the junction kept 12 bases outside the gene matches. Germline lookup yields CDR1 MNHNS and CDR2 SASEGT. The CDR3 loop spans 15 amino acids. The CDR3 protein is CASQNGGGRGGELFF. For the CDR3, the DNA is TGTGCCAGCCAGAACGGGGGGGGGAGAGGCGGGGAGCTGTTTTTT.

J is TRBJ2-4 and V is TRBV7-9; D not certain. CDR3 size: 15 residues. Germline V gene lookup returns CDR1 SEHNR and CDR2 FQNEAQ (reference sequence). Trimming stripped 1 base from V and 0 bases from J, with 7 bases between. The CDR3 is CASSLDTLAKNIQYF. In DNA, the CDR3 is TGTGCCAGCAGCTTAGACACCTTAGCCAAAAACATTCAGTACTTC.

The CDR3 is CSASRAITEAFF. The CDR3 coding sequence is TGCAGTGCTAGTAGGGCGATCACTGAAGCTTTCTTT. This chain connects TRBV20-1 to TRBJ1-1; D not resolved. The V gene lost 3 bases and the J gene lost 4 bases, with 9 bases spanning the gap. The CDR3 loop spans 12 amino acids. CDR1 DFQATT and CDR2 SNEGSKA come from the germline V gene (reference sequence).

The chain uses TRBV6-1 and TRBJ1-2, with TRBD1 identical over 10 bases. CDR3 length: 15 residues. Germline V CDR1 and CDR2: MNHNS, SASEGT. J gave up 4 bases and V 7 bases, and 9 bases lay outside the gene matches. This CDR3 reads CASTRSGTGVYGYTF. The CDR3, as DNA: TGTGCCAGCACCCGGTCCGGGACAGGGGTCTATGGCTACACCTTC.

The chain uses TRBV7-2 and TRBJ1-5; D gene uncertain. The CDR3 has 16 amino acids. CDR1 and CDR2 from the germline V gene are SGHTA and FQGNSA. V was cut by 1 base and J by 5 bases, with 15 bases left in between. The CDR3: CASSLDRMVADQPQHF. CDR3 in DNA: TGTGCCAGCAGCTTAGACAGAATGGTCGCGGATCAGCCCCAGCATTTT.

This clonotype is a singleton in its sample. The V gene is TRBV7-2, the J gene TRBJ1-5, with TRBD1 matching over 9 bases. Germline V gene sequence: CDR1 SGHTA, CDR2 FQGNSA. Unmatched junction bases numbered 5, after V lost 1 base and J lost 7 bases. The CDR3 sequence is 15 residues long. This CDR3 reads CASSLEGQGGQPQHF. As DNA, the CDR3 is TGTGCCAGCAGCTTAGAGGGACAGGGCGGACAGCCCCAGCATTTT. The whole variable domain, remainder taken from reference TRBV7-2 and TRBJ1-5, is GAGVSQSPSNKVTEKGKDVELRCDPISGHTALYWYRQSLGQGLEFLIYFQGNSAPDKSGLPSDRFSAERTGGSVSTLTIQRTQQEDSAVYLCASSLEGQGGQPQHFGDGTRLSIL.

This clonotype came up once. The rearrangement uses TRBV10-1 and TRBJ1-1, with no clear D. This CDR3 contains 13 residues. V lost 0 bases, J lost 3 bases, and 5 bases lay in between. Germline V gene sequence: CDR1 WNHNN, CDR2 SYGVQD (reference sequence). The CDR3 DNA reads as TGCGCCAGCAGTGAGTCGGGGTACACTGAAGCTTTCTTT. It is translated as CASSESGYTEAFF.

The V gene is TRBV25-1, the J gene TRBJ2-5; no clear D. The germline CDR1 and CDR2 sequences are MGHDK and SYGVNS. The V end was cut by 1 base, the J end by 9 bases, with 12 bases between. The CDR3 loop spans 13 amino acids. The DNA of the CDR3 is TGTGCCAGCAGTGAATCCCCGCCTGGGGCCCAGTACTTC. As protein: CASSESPPGAQYF.

This clonotype was seen a few times. The chain joins TRBV6-5 to TRBJ1-5; D not certain. Trimming left V 0 bases short and J 6 bases short, with 6 bases between. The germline gives CDR1 MNHEY, CDR2 SVGAGI. This CDR3 comprises 13 residues. CDR3 in amino acids: CASSYSMVQPQHF. The CDR3 nucleotides read TGTGCCAGCAGTTACTCCATGGTTCAGCCCCAGCATTTT.

The chain carries TRBV6-1 and TRBJ2-7; perhaps D is TRBD1 or TRBD2 (5 bases each). CDR1 MNHNS and CDR2 SASEGT come from the germline V gene. V shed 6 bases and J shed 0 bases, with 18 bases lying between them. CDR3 length: 16 residues. The CDR3 coding sequence is TGTGCCAGCAGCCTCCTCCGGGGCCTCCTCTCCTACGAGCAGTACTTC. Its protein is CASSLLRGLLSYEQYF.

The chain is built from TRBV6-2 or TRBV6-3 and TRBJ1-1; D unresolved. The length of the CDR3 is 19 residues. Trimming removed 2 bases at V and 2 bases at J, with 24 bases between. The germline V gene has CDR1 MNHEY and CDR2 SVGEGT. The CDR3 DNA reads TGTGCCAGCAGTTACGTCGGGGTCGGAGCGGGAGGGCGAAACACTGAAGCTTTCTTT. Protein sequence: CASSYVGVGAGGRNTEAFF.

This clonotype came up once. This chain connects TRBV24-1 to TRBJ2-3, with 10 bases lining up with TRBD1. CDR3 size: 16 residues. V lost 6 bases to trimming and J lost 1 base; unmatched junction nucleotides: 6. CDR1 KGHDR and CDR2 SFDVKD come from the germline V gene. The CDR3 spells CATSPVGTGGTDTQYF. The CDR3 DNA sequence: TGTGCCACCAGTCCAGTCGGGACAGGGGGCACAGATACGCAGTATTTT.

This chain joins TRBV7-9 and TRBJ2-7, with D possibly being TRBD2 (6 bases). CDR3 length: 12 residues. CDR1 is SEHNR and CDR2 is FQNEAQ in the germline V gene (reference sequence). V was trimmed by 5 bases and J by 3 bases, leaving 8 bases between them. The DNA for the CDR3 is TGTGCCAGCAGCCAGGGACTCTACGAGCAGTACTTC. This encodes CASSQGLYEQYF.

This sequence joins TRBV20-1 and TRBJ2-3; possibly TRBD1 or TRBD2 for D (5 bases each). CDR1 DFQATT and CDR2 SNEGSKA come from the germline V gene (reference sequence). The CDR3 contains 15 residues. V lost 6 bases to trimming and J lost 1 base, with 17 bases between them. DNA of the CDR3: TGCAGTGCCCAACGGACTCTACAGGGCACAGATACGCAGTATTTT. Translating gives CSAQRTLQGTDTQYF.

The gene calls are TRBV7-2 and TRBJ2-2, with D uncertain. Trimming removed 0 bases at V and 4 bases at J, with 6 bases between. CDR3 length: 14 residues. Germline V gives CDR1 SGHTA, CDR2 FQGNSA. The CDR3 region is CASSLARATGELFF. The CDR3 DNA sequence: TGTGCCAGCAGCTTAGCCCGGGCCACCGGGGAGCTGTTTTTT.